A selection of T cell receptor beta chains follows, all from one sample in a study of T cells in Graves' hyperthyroidism and ophthalmopathy. TCRdb redid the calling of the multiplex PCR reads with MiXCR, one entry per CDR3 protein. The sample includes hundreds of thousands of distinct CDR3 sequences, 12% to 15% of them seen just once. The sample taken for sequencing was blood. Source of these receptors: a woman in her 40s with Graves' hyperthyroidism. The CDR3 runs from the conserved cysteine through the conserved F or W. A D gene is named only where the DNA matches it firmly. Not every row has a clone size; where given, it reads once, few, many or a size class.

many	TRBD2	TRBV11-3	TRBJ2-3	18	TGTGCCAGCAGCTTAGATTCTCTTAGGAGCGGGAGAGCAGATACGCAGTATTTT	CASSLDSLRSGRADTQYF
.	.	TRBV19	TRBJ1-1	14	TGTGCCAGTAGTATAGATGGCGGGGGCACTGAAGCTTTCTTT	CASSIDGGGTEAFF
many	.	TRBV10-3	TRBJ2-7	14	TGTGCCATCAGTGAGTCGGGTATTTCCTACGAGCAGTACTTC	CAISESGISYEQYF
many	TRBD1	TRBV5-1	TRBJ1-1	15	TGCGCCAGCAGCTTTACCGGGACAGGGGGGACTGAAGCTTTCTTT	CASSFTGTGGTEAFF
many	TRBD2	TRBV20-1	TRBJ2-7	14	TGCAGTGCTGGCCTGACTAGCGGGGGTAACGAGCAGTACTTC	CSAGLTSGGNEQYF
many	.	TRBV6-5	TRBJ2-1	12	TGTGCCAGCAGTTACGAGATCAATGAGCAGTTCTTC	CASSYEINEQFF
.	.	TRBV30	TRBJ1-6	14	TGTGCCTGGAGGGAGAGGACCAATAATTCACCCCTCCACTTT	CAWRERTNNSPLHF
.	TRBD1	TRBV2	TRBJ1-6	14	TGTGCCAGCAGTTACTCGACAGGGAATTCACCCCTCCACTTT	CASSYSTGNSPLHF
many	TRBD1	TRBV18	TRBJ2-3	14	TGTGCCAGCTCCGGGACAGACAGGACAGATACGCAGTATTTT	CASSGTDRTDTQYF
many	.	TRBV7-2	TRBJ1-2	20	TGTGCCAGCAGCAAGGACCTACTATCCCCAGTTGAGGGGTTTAACTATGGCTACACCTTC	CASSKDLLSPVEGFNYGYTF
.	.	TRBV5-1	TRBJ2-1	17	TGCGCCAGCAGCATAGACCCCCCAGGGGACTCCTACAATGAGCAGTTCTTC	CASSIDPPGDSYNEQFF